This TCR beta chain was obtained from a study of blood T cell repertoires in COVID-19. Looking at the study overall: Italy, Spain and the United States were the sources of the convalescent and acute COVID-19 samples.

Losses at the gene ends were 7 bases for V and 9 bases for J; bases not matched to a gene: 9. The CDR3 totals 13 residues. Germline CDR1 SNHLY, CDR2 FYNNEI. Assay used: immunoSEQ multiplex PCR; TCRdb lists only in-frame clones, some missing. The sample holds around 99,000 clones, approximately 87% seen once. V and J are TRBV2 and TRBJ2-1; TRBD2 matches at 7 bases. Sequenced sample: peripheral blood. The TCR comes from a woman aged 50 to 60 with acute or convalescent COVID-19. Here the CDR3 reads CASNPRLALEQFF. CDR3 bases: TGTGCCAGCAACCCAAGACTAGCCCTTGAGCAGTTCTTC.